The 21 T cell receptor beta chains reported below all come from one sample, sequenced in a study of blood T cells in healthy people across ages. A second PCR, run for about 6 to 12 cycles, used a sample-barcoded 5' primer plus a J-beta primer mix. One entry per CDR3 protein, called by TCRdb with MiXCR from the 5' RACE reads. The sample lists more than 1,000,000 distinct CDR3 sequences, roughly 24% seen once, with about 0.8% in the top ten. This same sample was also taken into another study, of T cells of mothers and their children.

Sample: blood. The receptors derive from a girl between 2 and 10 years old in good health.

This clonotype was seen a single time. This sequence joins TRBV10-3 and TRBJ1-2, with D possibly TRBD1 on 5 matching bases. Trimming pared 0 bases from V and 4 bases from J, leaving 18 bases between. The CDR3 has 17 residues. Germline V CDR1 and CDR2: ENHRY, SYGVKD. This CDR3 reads CAISESRAQHRSYGYTF. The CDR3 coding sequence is TGTGCCATCAGTGAGTCGAGGGCTCAACACAGGTCCTATGGCTACACCTTC.

DNA for the CDR3: TGCGCCAGCAGCCAAGTATTCGGCGAGCAGTACTTC. Protein product: CASSQVFGEQYF. V and J are TRBV4-1 and TRBJ2-5, with unresolved D. The DNA matches TRBJ2-7 better at its end, which makes the J call doubtful. CDR1 is MGHRA, CDR2 YSYEKL, per germline. The CDR3 spans 12 residues.

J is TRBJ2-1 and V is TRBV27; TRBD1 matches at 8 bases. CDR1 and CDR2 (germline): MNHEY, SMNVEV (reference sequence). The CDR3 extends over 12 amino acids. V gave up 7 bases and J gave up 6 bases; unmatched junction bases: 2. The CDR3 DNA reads TGTGCCAGCACCACAGGGGGCAATGAGCAGTTCTTC. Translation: CASTTGGNEQFF.

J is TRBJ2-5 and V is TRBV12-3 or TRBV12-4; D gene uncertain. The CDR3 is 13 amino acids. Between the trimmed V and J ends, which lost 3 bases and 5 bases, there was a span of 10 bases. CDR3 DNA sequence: TGTGCCAGCAGTTTGGCCAGCGCGGAGACCCAGTACTTC. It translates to CASSLASAETQYF.

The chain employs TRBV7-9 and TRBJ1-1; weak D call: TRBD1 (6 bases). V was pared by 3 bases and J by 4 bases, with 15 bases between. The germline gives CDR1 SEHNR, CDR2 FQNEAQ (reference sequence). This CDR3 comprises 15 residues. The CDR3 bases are TGTGCCAGCAGCTTTCTGGGGGCGATGAGCACTGAAGCTTTCTTT. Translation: CASSFLGAMSTEAFF.

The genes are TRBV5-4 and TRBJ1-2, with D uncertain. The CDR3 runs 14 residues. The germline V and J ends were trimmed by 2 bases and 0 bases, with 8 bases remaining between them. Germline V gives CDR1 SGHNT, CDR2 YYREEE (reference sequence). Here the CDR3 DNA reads TGTGCCAGCAGCTTTGTGCCCGCTAACTATGGCTACACCTTC. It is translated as CASSFVPANYGYTF.

Written as DNA, the CDR3 is TGTGCCAGCAGCCTTCCACACGCGGGGGTTAACAATCAGCCCCAGCATTTT. Translated, it gives CASSLPHAGVNNQPQHF. The chain couples TRBV7-4 to TRBJ1-5; TRBD1 is a possible D gene (5 bases). V dropped 5 bases and J dropped 3 bases, with 20 bases sitting between them. CDR1 and CDR2 (germline): SGHVT, SQSDAQ. CDR3 length equals 17 residues.

The CDR3 nucleotides are TGTGCCAGCAGCTTCCCCCTCAGCGGGGTAAACTACGAGCAGTACTTC. It encodes CASSFPLSGVNYEQYF. The chain has TRBV7-2 and TRBJ2-7; 7 nucleotides align to TRBD2. V dropped 3 bases and J dropped 3; count of bases not matched to a gene: 11. The CDR3 spans 16 residues. Per germline, CDR1 SGHTA and CDR2 FQGNSA.

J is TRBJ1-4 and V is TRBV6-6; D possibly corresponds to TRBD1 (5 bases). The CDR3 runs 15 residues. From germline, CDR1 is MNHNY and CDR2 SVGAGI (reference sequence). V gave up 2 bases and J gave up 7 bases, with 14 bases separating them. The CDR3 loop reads CASSYSGAMGEKLFF. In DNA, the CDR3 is TGTGCCAGCAGTTACAGTGGGGCGATGGGTGAAAAACTGTTTTTT.

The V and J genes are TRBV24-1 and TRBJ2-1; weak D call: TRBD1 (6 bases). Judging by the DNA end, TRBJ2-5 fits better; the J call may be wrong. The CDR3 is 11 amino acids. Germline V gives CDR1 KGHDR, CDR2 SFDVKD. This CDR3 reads CATAQGETQYF. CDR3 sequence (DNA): TGTGCCACCGCCCAGGGGGAGACCCAGTACTTC.

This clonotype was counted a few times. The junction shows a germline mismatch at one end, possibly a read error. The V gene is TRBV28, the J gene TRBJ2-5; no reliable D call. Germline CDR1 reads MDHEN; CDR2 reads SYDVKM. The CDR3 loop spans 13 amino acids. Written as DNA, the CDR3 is TGTGCCAGCAATTTAAGGGAAGAAGAGACCCAGTACTTC. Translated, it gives CASNLREEETQYF. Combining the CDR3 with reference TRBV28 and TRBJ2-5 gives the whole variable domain DVKVTQSSRYLVKRTGEKVFLECVQDMDHENMFWYRQDPGLGLRLIYFSYDVKMKEKGDIPEGYSVSREKKERFSLILESASTNQTSMYLCASNLREEETQYFGPGTRLLVL.

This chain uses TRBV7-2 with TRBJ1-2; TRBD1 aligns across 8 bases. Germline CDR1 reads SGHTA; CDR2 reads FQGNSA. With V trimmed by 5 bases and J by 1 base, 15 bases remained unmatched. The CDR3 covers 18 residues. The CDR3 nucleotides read TGTGCCAGCAGCCTACCCACAGGGGGTGCTTCCTTTAACTATGGCTACACCTTC. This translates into CASSLPTGGASFNYGYTF.

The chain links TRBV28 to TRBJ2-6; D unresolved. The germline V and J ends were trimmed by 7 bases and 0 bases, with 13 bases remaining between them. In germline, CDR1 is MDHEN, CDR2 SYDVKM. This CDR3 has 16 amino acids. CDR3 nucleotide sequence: TGTGCCAGCACCCAGTTTGTCGGCTCTGGGGCCAACGTCCTGACTTTC. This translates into CASTQFVGSGANVLTF.

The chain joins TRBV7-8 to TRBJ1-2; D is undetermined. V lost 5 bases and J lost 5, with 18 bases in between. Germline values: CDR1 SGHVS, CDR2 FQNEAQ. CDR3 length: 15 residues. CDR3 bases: TGTGCCAGCAGCCCCAGCTTGGAGAGCGAGTATGGCTACACCTTC. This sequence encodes CASSPSLESEYGYTF.

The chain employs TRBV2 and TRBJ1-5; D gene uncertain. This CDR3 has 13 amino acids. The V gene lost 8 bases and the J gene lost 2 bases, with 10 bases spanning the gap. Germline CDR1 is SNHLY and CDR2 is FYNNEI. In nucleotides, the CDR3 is TGTGCCAGCCACGGTTGGGGCAATCAGCCCCAGCATTTT. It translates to CASHGWGNQPQHF.

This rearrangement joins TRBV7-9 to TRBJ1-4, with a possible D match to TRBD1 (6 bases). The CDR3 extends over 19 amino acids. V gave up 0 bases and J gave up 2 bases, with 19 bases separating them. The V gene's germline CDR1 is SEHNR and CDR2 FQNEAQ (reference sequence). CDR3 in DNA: TGTGCCAGCAGCTTAGCTCGGACGGGGGCGCTTGTGACTAATGAAAAACTGTTTTTT. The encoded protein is CASSLARTGALVTNEKLFF.

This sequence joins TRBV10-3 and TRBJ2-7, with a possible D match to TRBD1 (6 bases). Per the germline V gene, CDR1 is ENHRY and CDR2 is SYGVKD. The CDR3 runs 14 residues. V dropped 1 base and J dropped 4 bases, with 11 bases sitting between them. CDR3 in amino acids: CAISEFAGEYEQYF. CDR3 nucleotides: TGTGCCATCAGTGAGTTCGCAGGGGAATACGAGCAGTACTTC.

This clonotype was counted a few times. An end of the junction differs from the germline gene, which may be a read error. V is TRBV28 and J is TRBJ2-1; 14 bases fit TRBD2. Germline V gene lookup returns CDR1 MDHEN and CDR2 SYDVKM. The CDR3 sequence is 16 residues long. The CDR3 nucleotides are TGTGCCAGCAGTCGGGACGCGGGACTAGCGGGAGTAGTACTGTACTTC. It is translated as CASSRDAGLAGVVLYF.

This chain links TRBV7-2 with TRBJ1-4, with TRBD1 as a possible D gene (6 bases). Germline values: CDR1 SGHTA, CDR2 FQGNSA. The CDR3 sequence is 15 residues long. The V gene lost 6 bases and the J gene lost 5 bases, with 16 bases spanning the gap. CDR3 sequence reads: CASRRQTGSNEKLFF. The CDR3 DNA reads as TGTGCCAGCAGACGCCAGACAGGAAGCAATGAAAAACTGTTTTTT.

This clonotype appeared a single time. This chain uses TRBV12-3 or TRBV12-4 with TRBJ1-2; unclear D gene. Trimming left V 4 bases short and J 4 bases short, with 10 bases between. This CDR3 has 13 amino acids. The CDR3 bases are TGTGCCAGCAGTTCTTCCATGTTCTATGGCTACACCTTC. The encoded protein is CASSSSMFYGYTF.

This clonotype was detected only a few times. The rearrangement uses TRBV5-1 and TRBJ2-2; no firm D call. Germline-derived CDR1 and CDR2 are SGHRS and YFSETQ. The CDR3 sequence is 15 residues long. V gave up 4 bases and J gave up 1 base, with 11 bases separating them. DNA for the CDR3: TGCGCCAGCAGCCCCGCTTCCTTGAACACCGGGGAGCTGTTTTTT. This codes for CASSPASLNTGELFF. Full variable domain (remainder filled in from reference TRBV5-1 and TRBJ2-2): KAGVTQTPRYLIKTRGQQVTLSCSPISGHRSVSWYQQTPGQGLQFLFEYFSETQRNKGNFPGRFSGRQFSNSRSEMNVSTLELGDSALYLCASSPASLNTGELFFGEGSRLTVL.